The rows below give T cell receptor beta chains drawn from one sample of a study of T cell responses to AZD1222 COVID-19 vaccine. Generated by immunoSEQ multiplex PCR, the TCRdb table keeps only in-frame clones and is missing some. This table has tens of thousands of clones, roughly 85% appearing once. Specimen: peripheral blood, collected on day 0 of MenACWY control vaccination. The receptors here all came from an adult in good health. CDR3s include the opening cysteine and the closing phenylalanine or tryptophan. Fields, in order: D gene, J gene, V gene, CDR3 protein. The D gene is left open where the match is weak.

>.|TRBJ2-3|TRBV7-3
CASRSSGDTQYF
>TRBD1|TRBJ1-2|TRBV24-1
CATSKGTGYGYTF
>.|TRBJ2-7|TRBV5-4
CASRPAGDPYEQYF
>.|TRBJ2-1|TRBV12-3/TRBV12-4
CASSLYNEQFF
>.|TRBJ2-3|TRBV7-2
CASSQVGGTDTQYF
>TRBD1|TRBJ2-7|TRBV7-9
CASSLSTGVAYEQYF
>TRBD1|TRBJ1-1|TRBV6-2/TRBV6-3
CASNPTGMSTEAFF
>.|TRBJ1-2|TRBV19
CASRLLGMGYTF
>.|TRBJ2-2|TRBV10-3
CAISLDGNTGELFF
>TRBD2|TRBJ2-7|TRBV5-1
CASSPGLAGVEQYF
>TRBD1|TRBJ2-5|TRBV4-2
CASSQGDRGEETQYF
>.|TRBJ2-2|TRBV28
CASSWGPAPGELFF
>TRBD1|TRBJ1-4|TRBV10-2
CASSDPTGATNEKLFF
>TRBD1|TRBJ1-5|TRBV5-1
CASSQGTGDGQPQHF
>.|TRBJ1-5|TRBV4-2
CASSQDKVGGRRPYQPQHF
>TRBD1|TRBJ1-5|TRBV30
CAWSVSQGAYSNQPQHF
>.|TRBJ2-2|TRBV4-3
CASSPNRNTGELFF
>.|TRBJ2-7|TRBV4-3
CASSQDNLAKQYF
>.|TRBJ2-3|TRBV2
CASQDSPLTDTQYF
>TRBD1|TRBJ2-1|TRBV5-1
CASSLQGARAGNEQFF
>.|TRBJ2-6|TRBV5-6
CASSLEDGTLGANVLTF
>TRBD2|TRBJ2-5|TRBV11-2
CASSLTVAGGAETQYF
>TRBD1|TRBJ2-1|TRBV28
CASITGTGRNEQFF
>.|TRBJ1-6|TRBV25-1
CASSEGHRKSSYNSPLHF
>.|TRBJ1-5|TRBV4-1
CASSRWTRENQPQHF
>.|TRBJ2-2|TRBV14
CASSRLGSGELFF
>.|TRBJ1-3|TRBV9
CASSDRRTLSSGNTIYF
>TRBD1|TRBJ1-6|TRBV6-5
CASRTGGNSPLHF
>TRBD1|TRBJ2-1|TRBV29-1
CSVSSVQDRGIDEQFF
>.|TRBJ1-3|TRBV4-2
CASSQEQGSGNTIYF
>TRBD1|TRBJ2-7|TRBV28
CASSPGAGGPYEQYF
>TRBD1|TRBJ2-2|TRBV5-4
CASIQQGDTGELFF
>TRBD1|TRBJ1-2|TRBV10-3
CAISEIDRERIYGYTF
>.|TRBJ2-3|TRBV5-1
CASSAITGGSTDTQYF
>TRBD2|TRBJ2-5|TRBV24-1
CATSDPGLAGKETQYF
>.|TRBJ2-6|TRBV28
CASSLETSGANVLTF
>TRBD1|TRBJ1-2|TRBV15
CATSTRQGEVYTF
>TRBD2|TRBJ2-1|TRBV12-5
CASGSISGRGGNNEQFF
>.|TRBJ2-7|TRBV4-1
CASSQPPLLEQYF
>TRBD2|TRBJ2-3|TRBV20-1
CSASWRGYSTDTQYF
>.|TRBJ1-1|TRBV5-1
CASSLAGAGFSNTEAFF
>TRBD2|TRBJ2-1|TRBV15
CATSRGLAEEGEQFF
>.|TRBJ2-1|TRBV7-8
CASSLGTRGRGNEQFF
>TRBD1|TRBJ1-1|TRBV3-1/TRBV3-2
CASSPKDRGNTEAFF
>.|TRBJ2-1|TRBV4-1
CASSQDGTRTDNEQFF
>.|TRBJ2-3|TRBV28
CASSFGSGSGTDTQYF
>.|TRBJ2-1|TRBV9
CASSGTTNEQFF
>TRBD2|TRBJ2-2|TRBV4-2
CASSQDRFSGSAGELFF
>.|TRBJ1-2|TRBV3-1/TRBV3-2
CASSLKSSNYGYTF
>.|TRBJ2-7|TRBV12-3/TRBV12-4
CASSSKYSYEQYF
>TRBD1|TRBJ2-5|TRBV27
CASSFRQGAGETQYF
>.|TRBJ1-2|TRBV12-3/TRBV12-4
CASSLKSGHGYTF